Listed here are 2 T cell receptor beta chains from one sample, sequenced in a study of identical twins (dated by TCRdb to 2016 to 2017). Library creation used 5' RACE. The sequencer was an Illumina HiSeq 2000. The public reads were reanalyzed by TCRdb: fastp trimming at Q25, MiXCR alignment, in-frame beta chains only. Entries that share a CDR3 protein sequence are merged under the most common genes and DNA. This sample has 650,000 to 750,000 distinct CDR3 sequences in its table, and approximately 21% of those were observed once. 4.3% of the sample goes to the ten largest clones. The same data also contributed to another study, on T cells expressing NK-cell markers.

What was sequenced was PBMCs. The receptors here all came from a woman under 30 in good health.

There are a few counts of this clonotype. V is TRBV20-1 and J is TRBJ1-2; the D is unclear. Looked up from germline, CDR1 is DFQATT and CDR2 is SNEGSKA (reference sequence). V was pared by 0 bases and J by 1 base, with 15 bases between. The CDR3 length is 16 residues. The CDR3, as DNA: TGCAGTGCTAGAGATGTAGGCCAGCCACTTAACTATGGCTACACCTTC. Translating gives CSARDVGQPLNYGYTF.

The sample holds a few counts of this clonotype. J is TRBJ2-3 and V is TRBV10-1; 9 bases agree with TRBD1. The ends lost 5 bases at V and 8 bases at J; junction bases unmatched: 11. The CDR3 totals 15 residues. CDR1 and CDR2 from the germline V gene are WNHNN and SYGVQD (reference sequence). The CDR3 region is CASSSLQGAQGTQYF. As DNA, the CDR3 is TGCGCCAGCAGTTCCCTACAGGGGGCACAGGGTACGCAGTATTTT.